The clone carrying this T cell receptor (beta chain) has only a few counts. This CDR3 is built from 16 residues. Trimming pared 1 base from V and 2 bases from J, leaving 14 bases between. Per germline, CDR1 MGHRA and CDR2 YSYEKL. The data originate from a study of beta chain features in type 1 diabetes. About the study: Summed over all samples, the examined sorted cells came to 95 million to 130 million.

Since all of the isolated RNA was reverse transcribed, expressed TCRB transcripts were what got sequenced. Sequencing was performed with immunoSEQ multiplex PCR; in TCRdb, only in-frame clones are kept and a portion is missing. This repertoire shows under 450,000 clones, roughly 13% found once; its top ten account for about 0.034%. Sort purity for all populations was recorded as exceeding 98%. The clonotype originates from a man aged 25 to 40 in good health. Sequencing used naive CD4+ T cells from blood. The chain carries TRBV4-1 and TRBJ1-1, with TRBD1 as a possible D gene (5 bases). The CDR3 here is CASSQVSGTENTEAFF. CDR3 sequence (DNA): TGCGCCAGCAGCCAAGTTTCGGGGACGGAAAACACTGAAGCTTTCTTT.